This T cell receptor (beta chain) was sequenced for a study of control samples from healthy donors and cancer patients. Sequencing was performed with immunoSEQ multiplex PCR; in TCRdb, only in-frame clones are kept and a portion is missing. The sample records some 140,000 clones, about 94% being singletons. CDR3 length: 15 residues. Per the germline V gene, CDR1 is SQVTM and CDR2 is ANQGSEA. The V gene end was trimmed by 4 bases and the J gene end by 2 bases; junction bases not matched to a gene: 2. The receptor's source is a man aged 40-55 years in good health. The chain employs TRBV29-1 and TRBJ2-2, with 12 bases that match TRBD1. The sequencing input was blood. DNA for the CDR3: TGCAGCGTTGCGGGACAGGGGGCTAACACCGGGGAGCTGTTTTTT. Its protein product is CSVAGQGANTGELFF.